The source of this TCR beta chain is a study of shared clonotypes between healthy human individuals. On this clone: Other DNA sequences within the sample encode an identical CDR3.

J lost 3 bases, V lost 2 bases, and 3 bases had no gene match. Germline V CDR1 and CDR2: SGHRS, YFSETQ. The CDR3 covers 14 residues. TCRdb's copy holds only in-frame clones and misses some; the assay was immunoSEQ multiplex PCR. The repertoire consists of fewer than 500,000 clones, with approximately 79% occurring once and the leading ten covering around 13%. The chain joins TRBV5-1 to TRBJ1-2, with 8 nucleotides matching TRBD1. The material sequenced was PBMCs. The source is a woman between 35 and 50 years old in good health. Some clones in this sample may be carry-over from other donors' samples. CDR3 sequence (DNA): TGCGCCAGCAGCTTAGGACAGGGCGACTATGGCTACACCTTC. It specifies CASSLGQGDYGYTF.